This entry lists 25 T cell receptor beta chains sequenced from one sample in a study of cytomegalovirus exposure and HLA in healthy donors. The PCR contained 60 Vbeta and 13 Jbeta primers. Profiling relied on immunoSEQ multiplex PCR, and the TCRdb table lists in-frame clones only, not all of them. The sample shows some 45,000 clones, about 72% of them seen only once. Sequenced: PBMCs. The receptor source for this set is a man aged 25 to 40 in good health and CMV-seronegative.

This chain connects TRBV5-1 to TRBJ2-3; 9 bases map to TRBD1. The germline CDR1 and CDR2 sequences are SGHRS and YFSETQ. This CDR3 spans 14 amino acids. Germline trimming cut 5 bases from V and 4 bases from J; bases unmatched to any gene: 5. The CDR3 DNA reads as TGCGCCAGCAGTCGACAGGGGGTCGCAGATACGCAGTATTTT. It specifies CASSRQGVADTQYF.

This chain connects TRBV5-4 to TRBJ1-6; D is undetermined. The CDR3 is 14 amino acids. Between the trimmed V and J ends, which lost 0 bases and 9 bases, there was a span of 10 bases. Germline CDR1 SGHNT, CDR2 YYREEE (reference sequence). The DNA for the CDR3 is TGTGCCAGCAGCTTGGAGAGGGAAGGTTCACCCCTCCACTTT. Translated, it gives CASSLEREGSPLHF.

This clone was picked up one time. The chain combines TRBV7-9 with TRBJ1-4; D is undetermined. Germline V CDR1 and CDR2: SEHNR, FQNEAQ (reference sequence). V was shortened by 3 bases and J by 8 bases, with 13 bases between the two germline ends. This CDR3 contains 14 residues. CDR3 loop: CASSFGIRGEKLFF. The CDR3 DNA follows: TGTGCCAGCAGCTTCGGTATTAGAGGGGAAAAACTGTTTTTT.

This clone was counted between two and nine times. The chain couples TRBV4-1 to TRBJ2-7; D might be TRBD2 (5 bases). The CDR3 sequence is 13 residues long. V lost 1 base, J lost 2 bases, and 6 bases lay in between. Germline loops: CDR1 MGHRA, CDR2 YSYEKL. CDR3 region: CASSQGGTYEQYF. CDR3 bases: TGCGCCAGCAGCCAAGGAGGGACCTACGAGCAGTACTTC.

The genes are TRBV4-1 and TRBJ1-4, with D perhaps matching TRBD1 (6 bases). The CDR3 spans 15 residues. Trimming shortened V by 0 bases and J by 7 bases, and 12 bases separated the two germline ends. Germline lookup yields CDR1 MGHRA and CDR2 YSYEKL. As DNA, the CDR3 is TGCGCCAGCAGCCAAGACGGGACAAGTACTGAAAAACTGTTTTTT. It is translated as CASSQDGTSTEKLFF.

This sequence joins TRBV5-1 and TRBJ2-2, with a possible D match to TRBD2 (5 bases). The CDR3 runs to 15 residues. Trimming took 1 base from V and 5 from J, leaving 12 bases between them. In germline, CDR1 is SGHRS, CDR2 YFSETQ. The DNA for the CDR3 is TGCGCCAGCAGCTTGTTTGGTAGCGAGACCGGGGAGCTGTTTTTT. As protein: CASSLFGSETGELFF.

This clone occurred a few times. The rearrangement joins TRBV10-3 to TRBJ2-1; 10 nucleotides align to TRBD1. CDR1 ENHRY and CDR2 SYGVKD come from the germline V gene. CDR3 size: 15 residues. V was pared by 5 bases and J by 7 bases, with 8 bases of the junction left unmatched. In DNA form, the CDR3 reads TGTGCCATCAGTCAGACGGGGACAGGGGAAAATGAGCAGTTCTTC. It codes for CAISQTGTGENEQFF.

The V and J genes are TRBV30 and TRBJ1-1; TRBD1 agrees at 8 bases. CDR1 and CDR2 (germline): GTSNPN, SVGIG (reference sequence). Trimming removed 4 bases from V and 3 bases from J; junction bases left unmatched: 7. The CDR3 runs to 14 residues. The CDR3 coding sequence is TGTGCCTGGATCCCTACAGGGGGTCACACTGAAGCTTTCTTT. Translating it yields CAWIPTGGHTEAFF. The full variable domain, rest sourced from reference TRBV30 and TRBJ1-1, is SQTIHQWPATLVQPVGSPLSLECTVEGTSNPNLYWYRQAAGRGLQLLFYSVGIGQISSEVPQNLSASRPQDRQFILSSKKLLLSDSGFYLCAWIPTGGHTEAFFGQGTRLTVV.

The rearrangement links TRBV5-4 to TRBJ2-2; 11 nucleotides match TRBD2. The CDR3 has 18 amino acids. J gave up 1 base and V 0 bases, and 5 bases lay outside the gene matches. Germline CDR1 and CDR2: SGHNT and YYREEE (reference sequence). CDR3 sequence: CASSLATLAGGNTGELFF. The DNA of the CDR3 is TGTGCCAGCAGCTTGGCCACGCTAGCGGGAGGGAACACCGGGGAGCTGTTTTTT.

This clone has a handful of counts. The J gene is TRBJ2-1, the V gene TRBV10-2, with TRBD2 identical over 12 bases. The J segment lost 9 bases and the V segment lost 5 bases, leaving 8 bases of the junction unmatched. There are 15 residues in the CDR3. The germline gives CDR1 WSHSY, CDR2 SAAADI. The CDR3 reads CASSQRLAGAGEQFF. The CDR3 bases are TGCGCCAGCAGTCAGAGACTAGCGGGAGCCGGTGAGCAGTTCTTC.

The chain recombines TRBV6-1 with TRBJ2-3, with 12 bases that match TRBD1. The V gene end was trimmed by 6 bases and the J gene end by 6 bases; junction bases not matched to a gene: 7. The germline gives CDR1 MNHNS, CDR2 SASEGT. The CDR3 runs 15 residues. CDR3 in amino acids: CASRTGTGGADTQYF. DNA of the CDR3: TGTGCCAGCAGGACCGGGACAGGGGGCGCGGATACGCAGTATTTT.

The chain joins TRBV5-6 to TRBJ2-2; no definite D call. Trimming took 0 bases from V and 1 from J, leaving 4 bases between them. This CDR3 contains 14 residues. The germline V gene has CDR1 SGHDT and CDR2 YYEEEE. For the CDR3, the DNA is TGTGCCAGCAGCTTGGGAGAGAACACCGGGGAGCTGTTTTTT. Translated, it gives CASSLGENTGELFF.

The chain has TRBV30 and TRBJ1-4; D perhaps matches TRBD1 (5 bases). This CDR3 is built from 14 residues. Germline values: CDR1 GTSNPN, CDR2 SVGIG (reference sequence). Trimming removed 4 bases at V and 8 bases at J, with 17 bases between. The CDR3 reads CAWNKGQGREKLFF. The CDR3 DNA reads TGTGCCTGGAACAAGGGGCAGGGTCGGGAAAAACTGTTTTTT.

The V gene is TRBV5-4, the J gene TRBJ2-3, with 14 positions matching TRBD2. V shed 4 bases and J 12 bases; nucleotides not matched to a gene: 4. Germline CDR1 SGHNT, CDR2 YYREEE (reference sequence). CDR3 length: 13 residues. The CDR3 here is CASSMTSGRAQYF. The CDR3 bases are TGTGCCAGCAGCATGACTAGCGGGAGGGCCCAGTATTTT.

The V gene is TRBV5-1, the J gene TRBJ1-1, with D perhaps TRBD1 (5 bases). CDR1 SGHRS and CDR2 YFSETQ come from the germline V gene. The length of the CDR3 is 13 residues. V was pared by 0 bases and J by 6 bases, with 9 bases between. CDR3 nucleotides: TGCGCCAGCAGCTTGGGGGGCTACGCTGAAGCTTTCTTT. It is translated as CASSLGGYAEAFF.

The CDR3 nucleotides are TGTGCCAGCAGCGTAGGACAGATAGAGACCCAGTACTTC. It specifies CASSVGQIETQYF. V usage is TRBV2 and J usage is TRBJ2-5; D is possibly TRBD1 (6 bases). The CDR3 has 13 residues. Trimming removed 6 bases at V and 4 bases at J, with 12 bases between. Germline CDR1 reads SNHLY; CDR2 reads FYNNEI.

The rearrangement uses TRBV4-2 and TRBJ2-1; D gene unclear. Germline V gene sequence: CDR1 LGHNA, CDR2 YNFKEQ. The length of the CDR3 is 15 residues. The V and J ends lost 0 bases and 0 bases respectively, with 6 bases between them. CDR3 DNA: TGTGCCAGCAGCCAAGAAGCATACTCCTACAATGAGCAGTTCTTC. This encodes CASSQEAYSYNEQFF.

Only one count was recorded for this clone. The chain has TRBV9 and TRBJ2-5; D is perhaps TRBD2 (6 bases). The CDR3 contains 14 residues. V was pared by 3 bases and J by 4 bases, with 13 bases between. The germline gives CDR1 SGDLS, CDR2 YYNGEE. The CDR3, as DNA: TGTGCCAGCAGCGCAGAGGGGCGGGGAGAGACCCAGTACTTC. It codes for CASSAEGRGETQYF.

V and J are TRBV29-1 and TRBJ1-1; the D gene is possibly TRBD1 (6 bases). V shed 4 bases and J shed 1 base, with 13 bases lying between them. The CDR3 contains 14 residues. Germline CDR1 reads SQVTM; CDR2 reads ANQGSEA. CDR3 sequence: CSVGAGATNTEAFF. The CDR3 DNA sequence: TGCAGCGTTGGGGCAGGGGCGACGAACACTGAAGCTTTCTTT. Full variable domain (rest looked up from reference TRBV29-1 and TRBJ1-1): SAVISQKPSRDICQRGTSLTIQCQVDSQVTMMFWYRQQPGQSLTLIATANQGSEATYESGFVIDKFPISRPNLTFSTLTVSNMSPEDSSIYLCSVGAGATNTEAFFGQGTRLTVV.

V is TRBV15 and J is TRBJ2-7, with D possibly TRBD1 on 6 matching bases. This CDR3 contains 13 residues. V was shortened by 5 bases and J by 4 bases, with 12 bases between the two germline ends. The germline CDR1 and CDR2 sequences are LNHNV and YYDKDF (reference sequence). CDR3 residues: CATSLDSAYEQYF. The DNA of the CDR3 is TGTGCCACCAGCCTGGACAGCGCATACGAGCAGTACTTC.

The V call is TRBV4-2, the J call TRBJ1-3; no firm D call. Germline V lookup: CDR1 LGHNA, CDR2 YNFKEQ. The CDR3 is made up of 17 amino acids. Trimming removed 0 bases from V and 2 bases from J, with 14 bases in between. The CDR3 is CASSQEDGGNPGNTIYF. In DNA, the CDR3 is TGTGCCAGCAGCCAAGAGGATGGAGGGAACCCTGGAAACACCATATATTTT.

The genes are TRBV4-1 and TRBJ2-7; D is perhaps TRBD1 (5 bases). CDR1 is MGHRA, CDR2 YSYEKL, per germline. V was pared by 4 bases and J by 3 bases, with 16 bases between. The CDR3 consists of 15 residues. CDR3 DNA: TGCGCCAGCAGCCCCCAGGGTCAGAACCTCTACGAGCAGTACTTC. It is translated as CASSPQGQNLYEQYF.

As to this clone: This sample includes further DNA sequences coding for the same CDR3. The genes are TRBV4-1 and TRBJ2-7; maybe TRBD1 (6 bases). V gave up 2 bases and J gave up 3 bases, with 14 bases separating them. Per germline, CDR1 MGHRA and CDR2 YSYEKL. CDR3 size: 15 residues. The DNA for the CDR3 is TGCGCCAGCAGCCAATATACCGGGACATACTACGAGCAGTACTTC. Residues: CASSQYTGTYYEQYF.

This chain joins TRBV9 and TRBJ2-3, with 15 nucleotides matching TRBD2. With 3 bases clipped from V and 3 bases from J, the junction kept 17 bases outside the gene matches. Germline CDR1 reads SGDLS; CDR2 reads YYNGEE. CDR3 length: 21 residues. Written as DNA, the CDR3 is TGTGCCAGCAGCGAGGGGTCACCCGGGACTAGCGGGAGGTTTAGTACAGATACGCAGTATTTT. Amino acids: CASSEGSPGTSGRFSTDTQYF.

V is TRBV5-1 and J is TRBJ2-5, with 9 positions matching TRBD2. With 3 bases clipped from V and 4 bases from J, the junction kept 13 bases outside the gene matches. CDR3 length: 17 residues. Germline lookup yields CDR1 SGHRS and CDR2 YFSETQ. The CDR3 loop is CASSWAGGRALSETQYF. CDR3 nucleotide sequence: TGCGCCAGCAGCTGGGCGGGCGGGAGGGCCCTTTCAGAGACCCAGTACTTC.